This is a list of T cell receptor beta chains from one sample in a study of control samples from healthy donors and cancer patients. Produced via immunoSEQ multiplex PCR; TCRdb's table is partial and in-frame only. This sample has fewer than 200,000 clones, with 93% found just once. The sample consisted of blood. The receptors here all came from a woman aged 55-70 years in good health. Each CDR3 is given with its conserved first and last residue. The D gene is left open where the match is weak. Expanded clones get a size class; other rows say once, few or many, or leave the size out.

abundance,j_gene,d_gene,v_gene,len,CDR3nt,CDR3aa
.,TRBJ1-1,.,TRBV20-1,13,TGCAGTGCTAGTGTACAGCCGGGCGCTGAAGCTTTCTTT,CSASVQPGAEAFF
.,TRBJ2-5,.,TRBV6-2/TRBV6-3,11,TGTGCCAGCAGTTTTAGGGAGACCCAGTACTTC,CASSFRETQYF
.,TRBJ1-4,.,TRBV9,15,TGTGCCAGCAGCCGCCGGGGGGTCGGGGGTGAAAAACTGTTTTTT,CASSRRGVGGEKLFF
.,TRBJ1-2,TRBD1,TRBV5-1,14,TGCGCCAGCAACCCGACAGGGGGCAACTATGGCTACACCTTC,CASNPTGGNYGYTF
.,TRBJ1-2,.,TRBV28,13,TGTGCCAGCAGTTTAGGGACACCGGGGGGCTACACCTTC,CASSLGTPGGYTF
.,TRBJ1-3,TRBD1,TRBV28,12,TGTGCCAGTCGGGACAGGTTAAACACCATATATTTT,CASRDRLNTIYF
.,TRBJ2-1,.,TRBV7-2,13,TGTGCCAGCAGCCCGGGACACGGGAATGAGCAGTTCTTC,CASSPGHGNEQFF
once,TRBJ2-7,.,TRBV7-3,15,TGTGCCAGCAGCTTAATCTCGGGAGCCCCCTACGAGCAGTACTTC,CASSLISGAPYEQYF
.,TRBJ1-3,TRBD1,TRBV19,16,TGTGCCAGTAGTTCACAGGGGACACGTGGAGGAAACACCATATATTTT,CASSSQGTRGGNTIYF
.,TRBJ1-2,TRBD1,TRBV5-1,14,TGCGCCAGCAGCTTGGGTGACAGGGACTATGGCTACACCTTC,CASSLGDRDYGYTF
few,TRBJ1-1,TRBD1,TRBV19,14,TGTGCCAGCCTACGGGGACAGATTAACACTGAAGCTTTCTTT,CASLRGQINTEAFF
.,TRBJ2-7,TRBD1,TRBV23-1,15,TGCGCCAGCAGTCAATATCCTCGGACAGGGAACGAGCAGTACTTC,CASSQYPRTGNEQYF
.,TRBJ2-6,.,TRBV11-2,20,TGTGCCAGCAGCTTAGATTTTGGGGGCAGGGGTGTCTCTGGGGCCAACGTCCTGACTTTC,CASSLDFGGRGVSGANVLTF
.,TRBJ1-6,.,TRBV7-2,16,TGTGCCAGCAGCTTAGAGGGGGTACGCTATAATTCACCCCTCCACTTT,CASSLEGVRYNSPLHF
.,TRBJ1-4,TRBD1,TRBV11-3,16,TGTGCCAGCAGCTCTACCCGGACAGGGCGTAATGAAAAACTGTTTTTT,CASSSTRTGRNEKLFF
.,TRBJ2-2,.,TRBV7-6,16,TGTGCCAGCAGGAGGACGGAGGCTAGCCCAACCGGGGAGCTGTTTTTT,CASRRTEASPTGELFF
.,TRBJ2-1,.,TRBV19,13,TGTGCCAGTAGTAAGGCAGGATACAATGAGCAGTTCTTC,CASSKAGYNEQFF
.,TRBJ1-3,.,TRBV12-1,15,TGTGCCAGCAGCGTCTGGCGGGAGTCTGGAAACACCATATATTTT,CASSVWRESGNTIYF
.,TRBJ2-2,.,TRBV2,14,TGTGCCAGCAGTGGGCAGGGTCCACCCGGGGAGCTGTTTTTT,CASSGQGPPGELFF
.,TRBJ2-5,.,TRBV5-4,14,TGTGCCAGCAGCCAAGGACAGAAGCAAGAGACCCAGTACTTC,CASSQGQKQETQYF
once,TRBJ1-5,TRBD1,TRBV6-5,16,TGTGCCAGCAGTTCGATGACAGGGGGCATGGGTCAGCCCCAGCATTTT,CASSSMTGGMGQPQHF
.,TRBJ1-2,.,TRBV13,12,TGTGCCAGCAGCCGCCAACGTGGTGGCTACACCTTC,CASSRQRGGYTF
.,TRBJ2-7,.,TRBV4-1,14,TGCGCCAGCAGCCAAGATCTTCAGGTCGGCGAGCAGTACTTC,CASSQDLQVGEQYF
.,TRBJ2-7,.,TRBV27,14,TGTGCCAGCAGTTTGTCAGGGAGCTCCTACGAGCAGTACTTC,CASSLSGSSYEQYF